The text below deals with one T cell receptor (beta chain). No antigen is known for it. No quality values exist for individual bases; no much larger clone is one base distant. The V end loses 1 base and the J end loses 4 bases, and a stretch of 10 bases separates them. From its cysteine to its phenylalanine, the CDR3 spans 13 amino acids. Only the CDR3 region is kept as DNA, spanning 39 bases read in frame from base 1. The germline V gene (reference sequence) yields GTSNPN for CDR1 and SVGIG for CDR2. Inclusion was restricted to participants for whom at least one PBMC sample before ART initiation and at least two post-ART samples were available. All participants with HIV were treated in the United States of America. Before DNA extraction, cryopreserved samples of roughly 0.95-10 million PBMC were thawed and washed. At the time of the earliest PBMC sample for each participant with HIV, ages ranged from about 20 to 55 years. Per participant, PBMC samples came from 1-4 timepoints prior to ART initiation and 2-8 timepoints following ART initiation, for a median of 7 samples. Serial HIV viral load, CD4+ T-cell count, ART history and demographic data were obtained for every participant. Genomic DNA was extracted from unsorted PBMC with a Qiagen kit on a QIAcube, processed in batches of 12 samples.

The source of the sample is a study of long-term antiretroviral therapy in people with HIV (dated by TCRdb to the early 2020s). Regarding the complete study: The earliest samples were collected roughly a decade before the 2015 WHO recommendation for immediate ART, at a time when ART was usually postponed until CD4 counts fell. This retrospective serial study examined whether starting ART and sustained HIV suppression were associated with changes in the composition and diversity of the TRB repertoire in peripheral blood. Of the 30 or so participants with HIV, roughly twelve were female. No cross-contamination during QIAcube processing was seen in test extractions of a monoclonal T-cell line run alongside around 30 polyclonal samples. From 30 adults with confirmed HIV infection, the cohort provided under 250 cryopreserved PBMC samples, gathered serially across a mean of around six years (range 1-12).

The immunoSEQ hsTCRB v3.0 assay was used at survey level resolution to sequence the TRB variable region. TRB sequencing targeted a depth of about 35,000-50,000 T-cell genomes per sample. TRB libraries were pooled and sequenced on an Illumina MiSeq using a v3 150-cycle kit. As for how the authors treated the data: Analysis of repertoires was carried out in R inside a reproducible Nextflow workflow spanning QC, data transformation and analysis. LymphoSeq2, an R package for AIRR-Seq data exploration, was used to implement custom analyses. A few samples that produced fewer than 5000 total TRB sequences were removed, so 150 to 200 HIV repertoires were analyzed. Of the 188 retained HIV repertoires, about 60 were collected before and more than 120 after ART initiation. Repertoires were downsampled to 5000 TRB nucleotide sequences, with summary statistics averaged over 100 downsampling iterations. TRB sequences were retained for analysis only if CDR3 regions of at least seven amino acids were present. Diversity was measured with a Shannon entropy-derived clonality score and the Gini coefficient. Repertoire networks linked the top 5000 CDR3 amino acid sequences whenever two sequences differed by an edit distance of one. For TRB CDR3 amino acid sequences, antigen specificity groups and MHC restriction were predicted with GLIPH2. To flag known associations with CMV, EBV, HIV or tissue antigens, CDR3 amino acid sequences were compared against VDJdb and McPAS-TCR. Pre-ART, post-ART and control groups were compared with Wilcoxon signed-rank tests and Holm-Bonferroni correction. The table comes from immuneACCESS by way of TCRdb, which keeps in-frame sequences with V and J called. Part of the clones is missing from these tables; in studies checked, under half for an unresolved V gene and the rest for unknown reasons. The DNA was the basis for D and trimming; V, J and clone size are from that table. This sample is represented by about 24,000 clones; roughly four fifths of them were singletons. Clones ranked in the top ten supply 23% of the sample.

Overall results and qualifications from the work: Inferences about post-ART repertoire changes were limited because no data were available on ART adherence, viral resistance or therapy changes. Narrower CDR3 length ranges were observed in HIV repertoires than in controls, and an antigen-experienced repertoire with only a slight naive shift after ART was suggested by the network structure. Since PBMC availability was limited, sequencing covered only the TCR beta chain, with no alpha chain pairing. Unsorted PBMC were profiled instead of sorted CD4+ and CD8+ T cells because pre-ART samples had limited cell numbers. Starting ART was linked to a significant rise in TRB diversity, yet even with long-term ART the diversity remained significantly lower than in transplant donor controls. The samples span the years 2004 to 2017, and the ART regimens used may be less effective than current regimens. At every time point, the repertoire was dominated by expanded TRB clones first identified before ART initiation, although this dominance fluctuated and, in many PLHIV, declined after ART.

The rearrangement combines TRBV30 with TRBJ1-2; the D gene is possibly TRBD1, with 5 bases matching. Specimen: unsorted PBMCs, collected 0.4 years after starting antiretroviral therapy. This TCR was sampled from a man aged 50-60 years with HIV. The CDR3 loop reads CAWSGEGTYGYTF. The nucleotide sequence is given as TGTGCCTGGAGTGGTGAGGGGACCTATGGCTACACCTTC.